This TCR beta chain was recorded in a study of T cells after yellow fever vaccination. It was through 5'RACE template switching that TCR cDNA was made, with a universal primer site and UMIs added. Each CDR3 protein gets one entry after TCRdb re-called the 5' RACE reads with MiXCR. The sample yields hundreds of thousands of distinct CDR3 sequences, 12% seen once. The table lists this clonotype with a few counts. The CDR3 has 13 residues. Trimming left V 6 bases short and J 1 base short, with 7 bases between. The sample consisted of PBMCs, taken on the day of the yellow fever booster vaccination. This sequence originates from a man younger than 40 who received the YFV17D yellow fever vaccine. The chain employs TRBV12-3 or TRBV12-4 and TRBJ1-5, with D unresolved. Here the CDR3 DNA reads TGTGCCAGCAGCCCCCCAAGCAATCAGCCCCAGCATTTT. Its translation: CASSPPSNQPQHF.